A selection of T cell receptor beta chains follows, all from one sample in a study of blood T cell repertoires in COVID-19. Produced via immunoSEQ multiplex PCR; TCRdb's table is partial and in-frame only. The sample carries about 52,000 clones, about nine tenths recorded once. The material sequenced was peripheral blood. The source of these receptors is a man aged 65 to 79 with acute or convalescent COVID-19. The CDR3 runs from the conserved cysteine through the conserved F or W. The D gene is left open where the match is weak. Expanded clones get a size class; other rows say once, few or many, or leave the size out.

d_gene,abundance,j_gene,v_gene,CDR3aa,CDR3nt
TRBD2,.,TRBJ2-3,TRBV9,CASSVVVAGDHGTQYF,TGTGCCAGCAGCGTAGTGGTAGCGGGTGATCATGGTACGCAGTATTTT
.,.,TRBJ1-3,TRBV7-6,CASSSPAGSGNTIYF,TGTGCCAGCAGCTCCCCGGCCGGGTCTGGAAACACCATATATTTT
TRBD2,.,TRBJ2-3,TRBV5-4,CASSLRLAGETDTQYF,TGTGCCAGCAGTCTCAGACTAGCGGGGGAAACAGATACGCAGTATTTT
TRBD2,.,TRBJ2-1,TRBV10-3,CAISGTSGSSYNEQFF,TGTGCCATCAGTGGGACTAGCGGGAGCTCCTACAATGAGCAGTTCTTC
TRBD1,.,TRBJ1-5,TRBV7-8,CASSLTAGQSHF,TGTGCCAGCAGCCTCACGGCGGGACAGAGCCATTTT
TRBD1,.,TRBJ2-7,TRBV11-2,CASSISGTGPYEQYF,TGTGCCAGCAGCATTTCTGGGACAGGCCCCTACGAGCAGTACTTC
TRBD2,.,TRBJ2-5,TRBV4-2,CASSQGTSGGQETQYF,TGTGCCAGCAGCCAAGGGACTAGCGGGGGGCAAGAGACCCAGTACTTC
TRBD1,few,TRBJ1-1,TRBV6-5,CASSSTRQGGITEAFF,TGTGCCAGCAGTTCGACCCGACAGGGAGGTATCACTGAAGCTTTCTTT
.,.,TRBJ2-7,TRBV7-9,CASSLGSGGVREQYF,TGTGCCAGCAGCTTAGGGTCCGGCGGCGTGAGGGAGCAGTACTTC
.,few,TRBJ2-5,TRBV4-2,CASSQIGIQGPGQETQYF,TGTGCCAGCAGCCAGATCGGTATACAGGGCCCGGGTCAAGAGACCCAGTACTTC
.,.,TRBJ2-4,TRBV7-9,CASSATGAKNIQYF,TGTGCCAGCAGCGCGACAGGAGCCAAAAACATTCAGTACTTC
TRBD2,.,TRBJ2-1,TRBV10-2,CASSETSGAYNEQFF,TGCGCCAGCAGTGAGACTAGCGGAGCATACAATGAGCAGTTCTTC
TRBD1,.,TRBJ2-5,TRBV7-9,CASSLSRGRETQYF,TGTGCCAGCAGCTTATCCAGGGGGCGTGAGACCCAGTACTTC
.,.,TRBJ2-1,TRBV6-2/TRBV6-3,CASSYYPYNEQFF,TGTGCCAGCAGTTACTATCCGTACAATGAGCAGTTCTTC
.,.,TRBJ1-5,TRBV5-1,CASSLAVGGQQPQHF,TGCGCCAGCAGCTTGGCGGTAGGGGGTCAGCAGCCCCAGCATTTT
TRBD1,.,TRBJ1-2,TRBV19,CASTLQGVVGGYTF,TGTGCCAGTACCCTACAGGGGGTAGTCGGTGGCTACACCTTC
.,.,TRBJ2-3,TRBV29-1,CSVEGPSATDTQYF,TGCAGCGTTGAAGGGCCTTCTGCCACAGATACGCAGTATTTT
.,.,TRBJ2-1,TRBV2,CASSEDGQGWNEQFF,TGTGCCAGCAGTGAAGATGGGCAGGGTTGGAATGAGCAGTTCTTC
.,.,TRBJ2-5,TRBV18,CASSPNTGFQETQYF,TGTGCCAGCTCACCTAATACAGGGTTCCAAGAGACCCAGTACTTC
.,.,TRBJ1-1,TRBV9,CASSGLSMNTEAFF,TGTGCCAGCAGCGGACTATCCATGAACACTGAAGCTTTCTTT
TRBD2,.,TRBJ2-3,TRBV3-1/TRBV3-2,CASRWTSGSTDTQYF,TGTGCCAGCAGATGGACTAGCGGAAGCACAGATACGCAGTATTTT
.,.,TRBJ1-1,TRBV24-1,CATSGAGKGANTEAFF,TGTGCCACCAGTGGGGCTGGGAAGGGAGCTAACACTGAAGCTTTCTTT
.,.,TRBJ2-7,TRBV6-2/TRBV6-3,CASSLHWGLSEQYF,TGTGCCAGCAGTCTCCACTGGGGGCTCAGCGAGCAGTACTTC
.,once,TRBJ1-1,TRBV27,CASSLIGRNTEAFF,TGTGCCAGCAGCCTGATAGGGAGGAACACTGAAGCTTTCTTT
TRBD2,once,TRBJ2-1,TRBV5-4,CASTLRGEGEQFF,TGTGCCAGCACCCTGAGAGGGGAGGGTGAGCAGTTCTTC
TRBD2,.,TRBJ2-5,TRBV4-1,CASSQVQLAGGTQYF,TGCGCCAGCAGCCAAGTACAACTAGCGGGGGGGACCCAGTACTTC
TRBD2,.,TRBJ2-2,TRBV5-1,CASSLLGGLADAPGELFF,TGCGCCAGCAGCTTGTTGGGGGGACTAGCGGATGCTCCCGGGGAGCTGTTTTTT
.,once,TRBJ1-3,TRBV4-3,CASSQVARGFGYSGNTIYF,TGCGCCAGCAGCCAAGTAGCCAGGGGCTTTGGGTACTCTGGAAACACCATATATTTT
.,.,TRBJ2-7,TRBV15,CATSRVTNSYEQYF,TGTGCCACCAGCAGAGTGACTAACTCCTACGAGCAGTACTTC
TRBD1,.,TRBJ2-5,TRBV6-2/TRBV6-3,CASSSRQGLETQYF,TGTGCCAGCAGTTCCCGACAGGGTTTGGAGACCCAGTACTTC
TRBD1,.,TRBJ1-2,TRBV2,CASSGDRGSYTF,TGTGCCAGCAGTGGGGACAGGGGAAGCTACACCTTC
.,.,TRBJ1-4,TRBV5-1,CASSLVQGPGANEKLFF,TGCGCCAGCAGCTTGGTTCAGGGGCCCGGGGCTAATGAAAAACTGTTTTTT
.,.,TRBJ1-1,TRBV27,CASSLNRDGNTEAFF,TGTGCCAGCAGTCTAAACAGGGACGGCAACACTGAAGCTTTCTTT
.,.,TRBJ1-5,TRBV27,CASTPRRGVMPQHF,TGTGCCAGCACCCCACGACGGGGGGTGATGCCCCAGCATTTT
TRBD1,.,TRBJ2-4,TRBV7-2,CASSRDRENIQYF,TGTGCCAGCAGCCGGGACAGGGAAAACATTCAGTACTTC
.,.,TRBJ1-5,TRBV28,CASSLRGGSNQPQHF,TGTGCCAGCAGTTTACGGGGGGGTAGCAATCAGCCCCAGCATTTT
.,.,TRBJ1-5,TRBV28,CASIPAREISQPQHF,TGTGCCAGCATCCCGGCTAGGGAGATAAGTCAGCCCCAGCATTTT
.,.,TRBJ2-3,TRBV4-1,CASSQASYTQYF,TGCGCCAGCAGCCAAGCCTCCTATACGCAGTATTTT
.,.,TRBJ1-1,TRBV9,CASSVDAGAVTEAFF,TGTGCCAGCAGCGTAGACGCAGGGGCAGTTACTGAAGCTTTCTTT
.,.,TRBJ1-2,TRBV7-9,CASSRVNNYGYTF,TGTGCCAGCAGCCGGGTGAATAACTATGGCTACACCTTC
.,.,TRBJ2-3,TRBV4-3,CASSQDDLSIGTDTQYF,TGCGCCAGCAGCCAAGATGATCTTAGTATAGGCACAGATACGCAGTATTTT
TRBD2,once,TRBJ2-7,TRBV3-1/TRBV3-2,CASSQESSGLSYEQYF,TGTGCCAGCAGCCAAGAGTCTAGCGGGCTGTCCTACGAGCAGTACTTC
.,.,TRBJ2-3,TRBV24-1,CATSDPSRGETDTQYF,TGTGCCACCAGTGATCCCTCAAGGGGCGAGACAGATACGCAGTATTTT
TRBD1,.,TRBJ1-2,TRBV9,CASSLQGAAGYTF,TGTGCCAGCAGCCTACAGGGGGCTGCTGGCTACACCTTC
TRBD1,once,TRBJ1-2,TRBV10-3,CAISEDRDVYGYTF,TGTGCCATCAGTGAGGACAGGGACGTCTATGGCTACACCTTC
TRBD1,.,TRBJ2-7,TRBV24-1,CATSDSRQGVREQYF,TGTGCCACCAGTGACTCCCGACAGGGGGTAAGAGAGCAGTACTTC
.,.,TRBJ1-6,TRBV6-5,CASSLGSVTPLHF,TGTGCCAGCAGCCTAGGGAGTGTTACACCCCTCCACTTT
TRBD1,.,TRBJ1-1,TRBV5-4,CASSVTDRGRTEAFF,TGTGCCAGCAGCGTGACTGACAGGGGACGCACTGAAGCTTTCTTT
.,.,TRBJ1-2,TRBV14,CASSQGGPLYGYTF,TGTGCCAGCAGCCAAGGAGGGCCCCTCTATGGCTACACCTTC
.,.,TRBJ2-7,TRBV12-3/TRBV12-4,CATSRGSTYEQYF,TGTGCCACCAGTAGGGGCAGCACCTACGAGCAGTACTTC
.,.,TRBJ2-1,TRBV21-1,CASSPPGQGVNNEQFF,TGTGCCAGCAGCCCCCCCGGACAGGGGGTTAATAATGAGCAGTTCTTC
TRBD1,.,TRBJ1-1,TRBV7-9,CASTTGVNTEAFF,TGTGCCAGCACCACAGGGGTTAACACTGAAGCTTTCTTT